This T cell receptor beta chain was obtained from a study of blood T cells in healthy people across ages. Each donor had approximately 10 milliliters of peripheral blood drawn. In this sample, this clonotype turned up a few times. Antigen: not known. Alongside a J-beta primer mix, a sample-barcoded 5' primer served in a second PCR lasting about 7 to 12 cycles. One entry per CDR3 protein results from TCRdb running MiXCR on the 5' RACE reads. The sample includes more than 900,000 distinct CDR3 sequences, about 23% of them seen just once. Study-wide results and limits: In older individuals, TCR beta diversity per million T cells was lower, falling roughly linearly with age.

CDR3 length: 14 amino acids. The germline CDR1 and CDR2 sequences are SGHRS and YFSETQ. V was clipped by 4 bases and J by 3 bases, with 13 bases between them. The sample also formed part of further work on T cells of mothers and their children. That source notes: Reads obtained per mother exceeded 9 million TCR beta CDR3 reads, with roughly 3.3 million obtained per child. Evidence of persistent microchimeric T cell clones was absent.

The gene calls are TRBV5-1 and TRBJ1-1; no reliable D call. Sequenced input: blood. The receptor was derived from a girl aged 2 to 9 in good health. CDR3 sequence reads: CASSAPDGYTEAFF. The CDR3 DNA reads TGCGCCAGCAGCGCCCCGGACGGTTACACTGAAGCTTTCTTT. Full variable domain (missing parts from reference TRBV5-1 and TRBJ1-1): KAGVTQTPRYLIKTRGQQVTLSCSPISGHRSVSWYQQTPGQGLQFLFEYFSETQRNKGNFPGRFSGRQFSNSRSEMNVSTLELGDSALYLCASSAPDGYTEAFFGQGTRLTVV.